This T cell receptor beta chain is drawn from a study of cytomegalovirus exposure and HLA in healthy donors. The PCR employed 60 Vbeta primers together with 13 Jbeta primers. The protocol was immunoSEQ multiplex PCR, while the TCRdb copy is restricted to in-frame clones and leaves out a portion. Its clone listing holds tens of thousands of clones. Germline CDR1 reads MNHEY; CDR2 reads SMNVEV (reference sequence). The length of the CDR3 is 16 residues. V shed 0 bases, J shed 3 bases, and the junction held 8 bases outside the gene matches. This receptor was obtained from a male donor in good health and CMV-seronegative. The V gene is TRBV27, the J gene TRBJ2-7; 7 bases align to TRBD2. The sample taken for sequencing was PBMCs. CDR3 residues: CASSLSAGLVHYEQYF. DNA for the CDR3: TGTGCCAGCAGTTTATCTGCCGGACTAGTACACTACGAGCAGTACTTC.